This is a list of T cell receptor beta chains from one sample in a study of vaccination and CD4 T cells after COVID-19. What these receptors recognize is not known. TCRdb passed the PCR reads through MiXCR, listing each CDR3 protein once. The sample yields 20,000 to 30,000 distinct CDR3 sequences, approximately 41% seen once. The material was CD4+ T cells from blood, cultured in vitro, obtained about 7 months after SARS-CoV-2 vaccination. These receptors came from a human donor who had recovered from COVID-19. Each CDR3 is given with its conserved first and last residue.

CDR3: CASSPRNEQFF; V: TRBV5-4
CDR3: CASIRGRTENYGYTF; V: TRBV6-1
CDR3: CASSLGDSSPKGTEAFF; V: TRBV7-9
CDR3: CASSLGYLGNEQFF; V: TRBV7-3
CDR3: CASSLGLAGYNEQFF; V: TRBV7-3
CDR3: CASSTGTDNEQFF; V: TRBV12-3/TRBV12-4
CDR3: CATSRDDRGRDGYTF; V: TRBV15
CDR3: CASSLGGYEQYF; V: TRBV5-4
CDR3: CASSPGETQYF; V: TRBV11-2
CDR3: CASSYKGPQDNSPLHF; V: TRBV6-7
CDR3: CSASSLAGVEQFF; V: TRBV20-1
CDR3: CASSQDRGPPGNTIYF; V: TRBV28
CDR3: CASSSLIVGSYEQYF; V: TRBV7-8
CDR3: CASGSNLWDGEAFF; V: TRBV7-3
CDR3: CSAGTGDRGLSEPQHF; V: TRBV20-1
CDR3: CASSREGGGYGYTF; V: TRBV7-9
CDR3: CASSSPGAGYDEQYF; V: TRBV6-2/TRBV6-3
CDR3: CASSLSNYEQYF; V: TRBV28
CDR3: CATSSGSTGELFF; V: TRBV24-1
CDR3: CASSDLAGGSDTQYF; V: TRBV6-1
CDR3: CASGGAEPYEQYF; V: TRBV27
CDR3: CASSDVGLTALAKNIQYF; V: TRBV6-4
CDR3: CASSLASGGTGTQYF; V: TRBV11-3
CDR3: CASTLAGDRQETQYF; V: TRBV6-4
CDR3: CASSARTGDLTEAFF; V: TRBV6-1
CDR3: CSADPKGSDNEQFF; V: TRBV20-1
CDR3: CASSQQGVNTEAFF; V: TRBV6-1
CDR3: CASSLVAGSSYEQYF; V: TRBV7-8
CDR3: CSARGTSGRVRHEQYF; V: TRBV20-1
CDR3: CSATRPARVSGANVLTF; V: TRBV20-1
CDR3: CSARDDRGKYGYTF; V: TRBV20-1
CDR3: CSVGDGNYGYTF; V: TRBV29-1
CDR3: CASRDSGTREQYF; V: TRBV6-1
CDR3: CASTSSIGTSGYGYTF; V: TRBV7-9
CDR3: CASSFFGGGYEQYF; V: TRBV7-2